A single TCR beta chain is shown here with its context. CDR3 length: 13 amino acids. Per germline, CDR1 LNHDA and CDR2 SQIVND (reference sequence). Trimming took off 11 bases at V and 1 base at J, with 14 bases between the two ends. The data were taken from a study of blood T cell repertoires in COVID-19. Whole-study context: Material from acute and convalescent COVID-19 was sourced from the United States, Italy and Spain. PBMCs, B-cell-depleted T cells, or T cells provided the cDNA or gDNA that made up the material.

Original methodology: Amplification of reference gene primers was used by the study to estimate nucleated cell counts. Clones were sequenced by immunoSEQ multiplex PCR, and TCRdb holds only the in-frame ones, with some missing. The D gene and trimming were derived from the DNA, and the V and J assignments and clone size from that table. Among under 350,000 clones listed, about 89% were seen once. The TCR originated in a man between 45 and 60 years old with acute or convalescent COVID-19. Sequenced input: peripheral blood. J is TRBJ1-1 and V is TRBV19, with a possible D match to TRBD1 (5 bases). CDR3: CAGADGPNTEAFF. The CDR3 DNA reads TGTGCCGGGGCCGACGGACCGAACACTGAAGCTTTCTTT.